Listed below are T cell receptor beta chains from one sample, sequenced in a study of T cells in Graves' hyperthyroidism and ophthalmopathy. From the multiplex PCR reads, TCRdb called clonotypes with MiXCR, one entry per CDR3 protein. Found here are fewer than 750,000 distinct CDR3 sequences, around 15% of them singletons; the top ten hold approximately 13%. The sequencing sample was made of blood. All receptors derive from a woman in her fifties or sixties with Graves' ophthalmopathy. Both conserved end residues are part of each CDR3. Each record gives: D gene, V gene, J gene, clone size, CDR3 protein, CDR3 DNA. A D gene is named only where the DNA matches it firmly. The size entry is marked missing in some rows and otherwise reads once, few, many or a size class.

TRBD1	TRBV29-1	TRBJ2-2	few	CSVEGTGVSGELFF	TGCAGCGTTGAAGGGACAGGAGTATCCGGGGAGCTGTTTTTT
-	TRBV6-1	TRBJ1-4	few	CASRVDPWEEKLFF	TGTGCCAGCAGGGTTGATCCTTGGGAGGAAAAACTGTTTTTT
-	TRBV4-3	TRBJ1-1	-	CASSQDPPGAGGDTEAFF	TGCGCCAGCAGCCAAGATCCCCCGGGGGCGGGGGGGGACACTGAAGCTTTCTTT
TRBD1	TRBV7-2	TRBJ1-2	many	CASSLGQGKGYGYTF	TGTGCCAGCAGCTTAGGACAGGGGAAAGGCTATGGCTACACCTTC
TRBD2	TRBV19	TRBJ2-1	-	CASTLASGSAGNEQFF	TGTGCCAGTACTTTGGCTAGCGGGAGTGCGGGCAATGAGCAGTTCTTC
-	TRBV4-1	TRBJ1-1	-	CASSLLEGRHTEAFF	TGCGCCAGCAGCCTGCTCGAGGGACGTCACACTGAAGCTTTCTTT
-	TRBV3-1	TRBJ2-2	once	CASSQTGTTGELFF	TGTGCCAGCAGCCAAACCGGGACAACCGGGGAGCTGTTTTTT
-	TRBV12-3/TRBV12-4	TRBJ2-7	many	CASSLSAATQQYF	TGTGCCAGCAGTTTATCGGCAGCTACGCAGCAGTACTTC
TRBD1	TRBV28	TRBJ2-1	-	CASSSPAGGYNKQFF	TGTGCCAGCAGTTCTCCGGCAGGGGGCTACAATAAGCAGTTCTTC
TRBD2	TRBV28	TRBJ2-5	many	CASSSGPGLASQETQYF	TGTGCCAGCAGTTCAGGCCCGGGACTAGCGAGCCAAGAGACCCAGTACTTC
TRBD2	TRBV2	TRBJ2-4	many	CASSERGREHGNIQYF	TGTGCCAGCAGTGAAAGAGGGCGGGAGCATGGAAACATTCAGTACTTC
TRBD1	TRBV12-3/TRBV12-4	TRBJ1-5	many	CASSTTGGNQPQHF	TGTGCCAGCAGTACTACAGGGGGGAATCAGCCCCAGCATTTT
-	TRBV29-1	TRBJ2-3	-	CSVYSDFTDTQYF	TGCAGCGTATACAGTGATTTCACAGATACGCAGTATTTT
-	TRBV28	TRBJ2-7	many	CASSTPGQYEQYF	TGTGCCAGCAGTACCCCGGGCCAATACGAGCAGTACTTC
-	TRBV30	TRBJ1-3	many	CAWSQGQGNTIYF	TGTGCCTGGAGTCAGGGCCAGGGAAACACCATATATTTT
TRBD2	TRBV11-2	TRBJ2-5	many	CASSSTSGLGGQETQYF	TGTGCCAGCAGCTCAACCTCGGGACTAGGGGGCCAAGAGACCCAGTACTTC
TRBD1	TRBV27	TRBJ1-6	many	CASSPGTANSPLHF	TGTGCCAGCAGTCCTGGGACAGCGAATTCACCCCTCCACTTT
-	TRBV18	TRBJ2-5	many	CASSPPAVETQYF	TGTGCCAGCTCACCACCCGCAGTGGAGACCCAGTACTTC
TRBD2	TRBV20-1	TRBJ2-3	many	CSASPLAGMADTQYF	TGCAGTGCTAGCCCCTTAGCGGGGATGGCAGATACGCAGTATTTT
TRBD1	TRBV5-8	TRBJ1-1	many	CASSFVHRGNTEAFF	TGTGCCAGCAGCTTCGTTCACAGGGGGAACACTGAAGCTTTCTTT
TRBD2	TRBV15	TRBJ2-3	many	CATSAGLADYTDTQYF	TGTGCCACCAGCGCGGGACTAGCGGATTACACAGATACGCAGTATTTT
-	TRBV28	TRBJ2-5	many	CASTLAGAPQETQYF	TGTGCCAGCACCCTTGCGGGGGCACCACAAGAGACCCAGTACTTC
TRBD1	TRBV4-2	TRBJ1-6	-	CASSQESRQGYNSPLHF	TGTGCCAGCAGCCAAGAGTCCCGACAGGGCTATAATTCACCCCTCCACTTT
TRBD2	TRBV19	TRBJ2-1	once	CASSAGLAEPYNEQFF	TGTGCCAGTAGTGCGGGACTAGCGGAACCCTACAATGAGCAGTTCTTC
-	TRBV19	TRBJ2-3	-	CASKGNEDTQYF	TGTGCCAGTAAAGGGAACGAGGATACGCAGTATTTT
-	TRBV4-3	TRBJ1-1	-	CASSQDLTGEFDTEAFF	TGCGCCAGCAGCCAAGACCTAACGGGAGAGTTCGACACTGAAGCTTTCTTT
-	TRBV3-1	TRBJ1-2	many	CASSPTLRTVYGYTF	TGTGCCAGCAGCCCTACTCTTCGGACAGTGTATGGCTACACCTTC
TRBD1	TRBV5-6	TRBJ1-1	many	CASSLEPGGAGTEAFF	TGTGCCAGCAGCTTGGAACCAGGGGGCGCGGGGACTGAAGCTTTCTTT